These 19 T cell receptor beta chains were sequenced from one sample in a study of beta chain features in type 1 diabetes. As every portion of the isolated RNA was reverse transcribed, the sequencing read expressed TCRB transcripts. Sequencing was performed with immunoSEQ multiplex PCR; in TCRdb, only in-frame clones are kept and a portion is missing. The sample consists of about 450,000 clones, 11% of them appearing once. Material: naive CD4+ T cells from blood. All receptors come from a woman aged 18-30 years in good health.

This clone was seen more than once but under ten times. This rearrangement joins TRBV19 to TRBJ2-2; D is unresolved. The CDR3 contains 12 residues. Germline V gene data show CDR1 as LNHDA and CDR2 as SQIVND (reference sequence). V was cut by 5 bases and J by 7 bases, with 8 bases left in between. The CDR3 nucleotides read TGTGCCAGTAGTCCCACGGTCGGGGAGCTGTTTTTT. Amino acids: CASSPTVGELFF.

The chain recombines TRBV5-1 with TRBJ1-1, with TRBD1 matching 7 bases. The CDR3 is 13 residues long. The junction had 3 bases not matched to a gene; V was cut back by 3 bases and J by 4 bases. Germline assignment: CDR1 SGHRS and CDR2 YFSETQ. CDR3 region: CASSSRGGTEAFF. Written as DNA, the CDR3 is TGCGCCAGCAGCTCCAGGGGGGGCACTGAAGCTTTCTTT.

This clone was found a few times. The chain combines TRBV27 with TRBJ2-2, with 7 bases matching TRBD2. The ends lost 2 bases at V and 2 bases at J; junction bases unmatched: 8. CDR1 MNHEY and CDR2 SMNVEV come from the germline V gene (reference sequence). The CDR3 has 17 amino acids. The CDR3 DNA is TGTGCCAGCAGTTTACAAGGACTAGGCCTCAACACCGGGGAGCTGTTTTTT. Amino acids: CASSLQGLGLNTGELFF.

V is TRBV28 and J is TRBJ2-3; D is unresolved. V lost 8 bases to trimming and J lost 2 bases, with 8 bases between them. Per the germline V gene, CDR1 is MDHEN and CDR2 is SYDVKM. There are 12 residues in the CDR3. Here the CDR3 reads CASRPFTDTQYF. CDR3 sequence (DNA): TGTGCCAGCCGCCCGTTCACAGATACGCAGTATTTT.

On this clone: Other DNA sequences within the sample encode an identical CDR3. The chain joins TRBV7-2 to TRBJ1-5; D call uncertain. Germline CDR1 and CDR2: SGHTA and FQGNSA. CDR3 length: 12 residues. V was pared by 2 bases and J by 1 base, with 0 bases between. The CDR3 DNA sequence: TGTGCCAGCAGCTTAAGCAATCAGCCCCAGCATTTT. Protein sequence: CASSLSNQPQHF.

This clone was seen a handful of times. The V call is TRBV7-2, the J call TRBJ1-5; no firm D call. V was clipped by 1 base and J by 11 bases, with 9 bases between them. Germline V gene lookup returns CDR1 SGHTA and CDR2 FQGNSA. The CDR3 covers 12 residues. The CDR3 region is CASSLVLGSQHF. The CDR3 DNA reads TGTGCCAGCAGCTTAGTCCTCGGGTCCCAGCATTTT.

In this sample, this clone turned up a few times. The genes are TRBV7-3 and TRBJ1-1; D remains ambiguous. V was clipped by 4 bases and J by 6 bases, with 12 bases between them. Germline V CDR1 and CDR2: SGHTA, FQGTGA. The CDR3 is 13 amino acids. DNA of the CDR3: TGTGCCAGCAGCTCTGAGCCGGCGTCTGAAGCTTTCTTT. Its protein product is CASSSEPASEAFF. Full variable domain (remainder filled in from reference TRBV7-3 and TRBJ1-1): GAGVSQTPSNKVTEKGKYVELRCDPISGHTALYWYRQSLGQGPEFLIYFQGTGAADDSGLPNDRFFAVRPEGSVSTLKIQRTERGDSAVYLCASSSEPASEAFFGQGTRLTVV.

This clone showed up just a few times. CDR3 protein: CASSPQSATGRGYTF. The CDR3 bases are TGTGCCAGCAGCCCCCAGAGCGCGACTGGCCGGGGCTACACCTTC. The chain couples TRBV7-2 to TRBJ1-2; D gene uncertain. The CDR3 is made up of 15 amino acids. V shed 5 bases and J shed 8 bases, with 21 bases lying between them. Germline CDR1 SGHTA, CDR2 FQGNSA.

The chain couples TRBV6-1 to TRBJ2-7; no reliable D call. CDR3 length: 12 amino acids. The V end was cut by 4 bases, the J end by 4 bases, with 8 bases between. From germline, CDR1 is MNHNS and CDR2 SASEGT. CDR3 residues: CASSGPIYEQYV. CDR3 nucleotides: TGTGCCAGCAGTGGGCCGATTTACGAGCAGTACGTC.

This clone has just a few counts. The rearrangement uses TRBV7-7 and TRBJ2-2, with D perhaps TRBD2 (7 bases). The ends were cut back, 6 bases at V and 2 bases at J, with 16 bases in the middle. Germline CDR1 SSHAT, CDR2 FNYEAQ (reference sequence). The CDR3 covers 16 residues. The CDR3 bases are TGTGCCAGCAGATCGGCGGGGGCCCAAAACACCGGGGAGCTGTTTTTT. Translated: CASRSAGAQNTGELFF.

The chain joins TRBV19 to TRBJ1-2, with D uncertain. Deletions cut 6 bases from V and 3 bases from J, with 8 bases between. There are 12 residues in the CDR3. The germline CDR1 and CDR2 sequences are LNHDA and SQIVND (reference sequence). Here the CDR3 DNA reads TGTGCCAGTAGGGACGGCCACTATGGCTACACCTTC. Protein sequence: CASRDGHYGYTF.

There are a few counts of this clone. V gene TRBV29-1 combines with J gene TRBJ2-3, with 13 nucleotides matching TRBD2. Germline V CDR1 and CDR2: SQVTM, ANQGSEA. The CDR3 extends over 13 amino acids. Unmatched junction bases numbered 2, after V lost 7 bases and J lost 4 bases. The CDR3 region has the DNA TGCAGCGCACTAGCGGGGGGGCCAGATACGCAGTATTTT. It codes for CSALAGGPDTQYF.

The chain combines TRBV30 with TRBJ2-5, with TRBD1 identical over 7 bases. The junction had 15 bases not matched to a gene; V was cut back by 2 bases and J by 3 bases. Germline-derived CDR1 and CDR2 are GTSNPN and SVGIG (reference sequence). There are 17 residues in the CDR3. Written as DNA, the CDR3 is TGTGCCTGGAGTCGACCTTTACCGGGACAGCAAAAAGAGACCCAGTACTTC. Its translation: CAWSRPLPGQQKETQYF.

This clone has only a few counts. This chain joins TRBV18 and TRBJ2-1; 11 bases are a match to TRBD1. The trim removed 2 bases at V and 7 bases at J, leaving 4 bases unmatched. Germline CDR1 KGHSH, CDR2 LQKENI. The CDR3 consists of 15 residues. The CDR3 reads CASSPTGTGGNEQFF. The CDR3 region has the DNA TGTGCCAGCTCACCAACCGGGACAGGGGGGAATGAGCAGTTCTTC.

The V call is TRBV5-1, the J call TRBJ2-3, with TRBD1 as a possible D gene (6 bases). V lost 7 bases, J lost 2 bases, and 11 bases lay in between. The CDR3 has 13 amino acids. In germline, CDR1 is SGHRS, CDR2 YFSETQ. CDR3 in amino acids: CASHGQPTDTQYF. CDR3 DNA: TGCGCCAGCCACGGACAGCCCACAGATACGCAGTATTTT.

This sequence joins TRBV15 and TRBJ1-5, with D maybe TRBD1 (5 bases). Trimming pared 3 bases from V and 11 bases from J, leaving 23 bases between. CDR1 and CDR2 from the germline V gene are LNHNV and YYDKDF (reference sequence). The CDR3 totals 16 residues. Here the CDR3 DNA reads TGTGCCACCAGCAGCAGGTTCGATTCGGGGCGAGTGACCCAGCATTTT. Its translation is CATSSRFDSGRVTQHF.

For this clone: Relative to the germline gene, one junction end is altered; a read error may explain this. This rearrangement joins TRBV14 to TRBJ2-3; D is unclear. Germline-derived CDR1 and CDR2 are SGHDN and FVKESK. The CDR3 has 13 residues. CDR3 sequence (DNA): TGTGCCAGCAGCCAAGCCCTAGGTGGGTTTACGGATTTT. Translation gives CASSQALGGFTDF. Complete variable domain (other parts from reference TRBV14 and TRBJ2-3): EAGVTQFPSHSVIEKGQTVTLRCDPISGHDNLYWYRRVMGKEIKFLLHFVKESKQDESGMPNNRFLAERTGGTYSTLKVQPAELEDSGVYFCASSQALGGFTDFGPGTRLTVL.

This clone came up a few times. This sequence joins TRBV7-9 and TRBJ2-3; tentative D call: TRBD1 (5 bases). V lost 4 bases, J lost 4 bases, and 21 bases lay in between. The CDR3 covers 17 residues. The germline V gene has CDR1 SEHNR and CDR2 FQNEAQ (reference sequence). In DNA, the CDR3 is TGTGCCAGCAGCTCCTCTCAAGGTCTCAGGGTGGCAGATACGCAGTATTTT. This gives the protein CASSSSQGLRVADTQYF.

The chain recombines TRBV9 with TRBJ2-5; 8 bases agree with TRBD1. Germline CDR1 and CDR2: SGDLS and YYNGEE. Trimming took 3 bases from V and 6 from J; bases not matched to a gene: 7. The CDR3 has 14 residues. The CDR3 loop is CASSASGGWKTQYF. The CDR3, as DNA: TGTGCCAGCAGCGCATCAGGGGGCTGGAAGACCCAGTACTTC. The full variable domain, completed using reference TRBV9 and TRBJ2-5, is DSGVTQTPKHLITATGQRVTLRCSPRSGDLSVYWYQQSLDQGLQFLIQYYNGEERAKGNILERFSAQQFPDLHSELNLSSLELGDSALYFCASSASGGWKTQYFGPGTRLLVL.